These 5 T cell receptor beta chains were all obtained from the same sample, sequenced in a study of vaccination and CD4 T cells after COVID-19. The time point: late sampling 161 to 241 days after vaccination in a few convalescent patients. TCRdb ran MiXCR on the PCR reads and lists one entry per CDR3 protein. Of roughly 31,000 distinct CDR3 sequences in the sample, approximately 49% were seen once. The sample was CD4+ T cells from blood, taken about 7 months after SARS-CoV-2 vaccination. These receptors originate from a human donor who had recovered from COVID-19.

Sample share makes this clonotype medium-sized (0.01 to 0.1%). This CDR3 reads CASSPPLRDQPQHF. In nucleotides, the CDR3 is TGTGCCAGCAGTCCCCCGCTAAGGGATCAGCCCCAGCATTTT. The chain employs TRBV6-1 and TRBJ1-5; D gene ambiguous. V lost 5 bases to trimming and J lost 5 bases, with 13 bases between them. CDR1 and CDR2 (germline): MNHNS, SASEGT. The CDR3 is 14 amino acids.

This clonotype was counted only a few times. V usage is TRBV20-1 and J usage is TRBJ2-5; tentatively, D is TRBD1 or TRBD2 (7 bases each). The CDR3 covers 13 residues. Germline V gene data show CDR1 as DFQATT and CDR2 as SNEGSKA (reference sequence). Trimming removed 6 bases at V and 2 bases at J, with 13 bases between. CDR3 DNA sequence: TGCAGTGCGACCAGGGGGGGACAAGAGACCCAGTACTTC. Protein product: CSATRGGQETQYF.

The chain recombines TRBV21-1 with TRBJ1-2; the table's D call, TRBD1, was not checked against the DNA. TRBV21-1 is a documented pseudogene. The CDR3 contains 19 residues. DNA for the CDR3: TGTGCCAGCAGCAAAGCTCTGACAGGGGGCTCCACACCTAACTATGGCTACACCTTC. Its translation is CASSKALTGGSTPNYGYTF.

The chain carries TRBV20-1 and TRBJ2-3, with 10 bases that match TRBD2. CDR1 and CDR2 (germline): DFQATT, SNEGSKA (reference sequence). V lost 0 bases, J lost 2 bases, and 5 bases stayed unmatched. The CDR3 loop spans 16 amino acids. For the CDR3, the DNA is TGCAGTGCTAGAGATGAGAGCGGGAGGGTCACAGATACGCAGTATTTT. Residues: CSARDESGRVTDTQYF.

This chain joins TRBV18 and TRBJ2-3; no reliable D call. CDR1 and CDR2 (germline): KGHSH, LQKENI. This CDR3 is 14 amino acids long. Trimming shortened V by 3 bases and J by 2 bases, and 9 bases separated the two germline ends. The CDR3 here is CASSPDKNTDTQYF. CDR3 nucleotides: TGTGCCAGCTCACCTGACAAAAACACAGATACGCAGTATTTT. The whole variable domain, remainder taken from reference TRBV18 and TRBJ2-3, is NAGVMQNPRHLVRRRGQEARLRCSPMKGHSHVYWYRQLPEEGLKFMVYLQKENIIDESGMPKERFSAEFPKEGPSILRIQQVVRGDSAAYFCASSPDKNTDTQYFGPGTRLTVL.